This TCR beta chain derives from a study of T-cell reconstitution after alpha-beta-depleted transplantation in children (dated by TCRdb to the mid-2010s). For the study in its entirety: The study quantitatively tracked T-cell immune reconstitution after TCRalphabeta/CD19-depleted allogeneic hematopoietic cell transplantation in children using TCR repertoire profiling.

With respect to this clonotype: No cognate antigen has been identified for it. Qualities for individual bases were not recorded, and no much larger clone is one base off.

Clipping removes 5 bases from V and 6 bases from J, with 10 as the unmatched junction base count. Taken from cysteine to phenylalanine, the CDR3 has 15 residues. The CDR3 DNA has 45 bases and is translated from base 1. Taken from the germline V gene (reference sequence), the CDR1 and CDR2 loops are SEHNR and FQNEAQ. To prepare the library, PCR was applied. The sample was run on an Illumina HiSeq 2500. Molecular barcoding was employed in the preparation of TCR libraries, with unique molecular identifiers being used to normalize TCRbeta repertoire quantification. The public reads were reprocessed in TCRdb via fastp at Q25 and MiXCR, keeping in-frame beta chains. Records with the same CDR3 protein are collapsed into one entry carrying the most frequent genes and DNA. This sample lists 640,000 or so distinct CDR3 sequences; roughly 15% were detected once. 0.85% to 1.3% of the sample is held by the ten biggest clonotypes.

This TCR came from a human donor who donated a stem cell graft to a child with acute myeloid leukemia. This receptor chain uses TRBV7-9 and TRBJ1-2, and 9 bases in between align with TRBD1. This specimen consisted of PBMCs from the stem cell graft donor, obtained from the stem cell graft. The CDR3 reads CASSRDRGEHNGYTF. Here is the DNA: TGTGCCAGCAGCCGCGACAGGGGGGAACATAATGGCTACACCTTC.